Described below is a single TCR beta chain sequence and its context. Total RNA was extracted at no less than 6 micrograms per sample. The data were obtained in a study of blood T cells in healthy people across ages. Combining a sample-barcoded 5' primer with a J-beta primer mix, a second PCR ran for roughly 6 to 11 cycles. One entry per CDR3 protein, called by TCRdb with MiXCR from the 5' RACE reads. The table lists about 930,000 distinct CDR3 sequences, 25% to 30% of them singletons. Germline V gives CDR1 MNHEY, CDR2 SVGAGI. The CDR3 totals 14 residues. The germline V and J ends were trimmed by 4 bases and 3 bases, with 7 bases remaining between them. These sequences were also reported in another study, on T cells of mothers and their children. That publication notes: About six children, together with their three healthy Caucasian mothers, made up the donors.

This rearrangement joins TRBV6-5 to TRBJ1-6; D gene unclear. The specimen sequenced was blood. The source is a woman aged 40 to 50 in good health. The CDR3 sequence: CASSSGDYNSPLHF. The CDR3 DNA follows: TGTGCCAGCAGTTCCGGTGACTATAATTCACCCCTCCACTTT.